This TCR beta chain was sequenced during a study of response to subunit inactivated influenza vaccine. TCRdb re-analysed the RT-PCR reads in MiXCR, keeping a single row per CDR3 protein. Of about 540,000 distinct CDR3 sequences in the sample, under 30% were seen once. Trimming removed 4 bases from V and 2 bases from J; junction bases left unmatched: 5. Germline V gene data show CDR1 as SGHRS and CDR2 as YFSETQ. The CDR3 has 17 amino acids. This clonotype has more than one count but fewer than ten. These data are also associated with another study on T cells expressing NK-cell markers. That investigation notes: UMIs were included in TCR beta cDNA generated by 5'RACE template switching. Sorted CD3+CD56-NKG2C+, CD3+CD56+NKG2C+ and CD3+CD56+NKG2C- T cells supplied the TCR beta repertoires. What restricted sorting to alpha-beta TCR T cells in several experiments was an anti-gamma-delta TCR antibody. It is unclear if expanded NKG2C-expressing clones target HCMV antigens.

The sequence derives from a man aged 45 to 65 who received an inactivated influenza vaccine. The specimen was CD4+ T cells sorted from PBMCs, collected roughly 13 days after vaccination. This chain uses TRBV5-1 with TRBJ2-5, with 16 bases lining up with TRBD2. The CDR3 is CASSTGLAGGRQETQYF. Here the CDR3 DNA reads TGCGCCAGCAGCACGGGACTAGCGGGAGGGAGACAAGAGACCCAGTACTTC.